The rows below give T cell receptor beta chains drawn from one sample of a study of cytomegalovirus exposure and HLA in healthy donors. Here immunoSEQ multiplex PCR was the method, and the copy in TCRdb shows in-frame clones only, minus some. The repertoire holds fewer than 100,000 clones, with 7.5% to 8.5% as singletons. Sequenced sample: PBMCs. The receptors originated from a man over 45 in good health and CMV-seronegative. CDR3s include the opening cysteine and the closing phenylalanine or tryptophan. Fields, in order: clone size, V gene, J gene, CDR3 protein. Some rows mark clone size as missing; the rest say once, few, many or name a class of expanded clone.

abundance: NA; v_gene: TRBV6-5; j_gene: TRBJ2-1; CDR3aa: CASNTGGAANEQFF
abundance: NA; v_gene: TRBV19; j_gene: TRBJ2-5; CDR3aa: CASRDFSQETQYF
abundance: few; v_gene: TRBV28; j_gene: TRBJ1-2; CDR3aa: CASSMGQGGYGYTF
abundance: few; v_gene: TRBV27; j_gene: TRBJ2-7; CDR3aa: CASSSGAYEQYF
abundance: NA; v_gene: TRBV7-8; j_gene: TRBJ2-1; CDR3aa: CASSRPTGLAGVLGNEQFF
abundance: NA; v_gene: TRBV6-1; j_gene: TRBJ2-3; CDR3aa: CASSERGGPDTQYF
abundance: NA; v_gene: TRBV7-9; j_gene: TRBJ2-7; CDR3aa: CASSLTLTYEQYF
abundance: few; v_gene: TRBV5-1; j_gene: TRBJ1-2; CDR3aa: CASSLGTGVNYGYTF
abundance: few; v_gene: TRBV28; j_gene: TRBJ1-5; CDR3aa: CATGGYSNQPQHF
abundance: few; v_gene: TRBV4-3; j_gene: TRBJ1-1; CDR3aa: CASSGTANTEAFF
abundance: NA; v_gene: TRBV28; j_gene: TRBJ1-5; CDR3aa: CATHRGQDQPQHF
abundance: few; v_gene: TRBV9; j_gene: TRBJ2-1; CDR3aa: CASSPTNSGRRDNEQFF
abundance: NA; v_gene: TRBV6-6; j_gene: TRBJ2-3; CDR3aa: CASSTTGSPDTQYF
abundance: NA; v_gene: TRBV6-6; j_gene: TRBJ2-7; CDR3aa: CASSPLRLRSYEQYF
abundance: few; v_gene: TRBV27; j_gene: TRBJ2-7; CDR3aa: CASSSLSGGRHEQYF
abundance: NA; v_gene: TRBV29-1; j_gene: TRBJ2-7; CDR3aa: CSVVRGLSSYEQYF
abundance: few; v_gene: TRBV19; j_gene: TRBJ1-1; CDR3aa: CASRSEVLLNTEAFF
abundance: few; v_gene: TRBV5-6; j_gene: TRBJ1-5; CDR3aa: CASSLDGSLNQPQHF
abundance: few; v_gene: TRBV7-2; j_gene: TRBJ1-1; CDR3aa: CASSRVQAPEAFF
abundance: few; v_gene: TRBV5-1; j_gene: TRBJ2-7; CDR3aa: CASSLTPDRGLYEQYF
abundance: few; v_gene: TRBV10-3; j_gene: TRBJ2-2; CDR3aa: CATTGQTGRELFF
abundance: few; v_gene: TRBV9; j_gene: TRBJ2-3; CDR3aa: CASSVASSTDTQYF
abundance: few; v_gene: TRBV4-2; j_gene: TRBJ1-1; CDR3aa: CASSPETGANTEAFF
abundance: NA; v_gene: TRBV2; j_gene: TRBJ1-1; CDR3aa: CASRGDRQDTEAFF
abundance: few; v_gene: TRBV27; j_gene: TRBJ2-1; CDR3aa: CASSWTGRYNEQFF
abundance: few; v_gene: TRBV18; j_gene: TRBJ1-1; CDR3aa: CASSPLTGANTEAFF
abundance: few; v_gene: TRBV18; j_gene: TRBJ2-2; CDR3aa: CASFRGVNTGELFF
abundance: few; v_gene: TRBV2; j_gene: TRBJ2-7; CDR3aa: CASTEGEIRSERSYEQYF
abundance: few; v_gene: TRBV6-1; j_gene: TRBJ2-5; CDR3aa: CASSEALAGQETQYF
abundance: NA; v_gene: TRBV30; j_gene: TRBJ2-5; CDR3aa: CAWSDRGPGGTQYF
abundance: NA; v_gene: TRBV5-1; j_gene: TRBJ2-1; CDR3aa: CASSGDGYNEQFF
abundance: few; v_gene: TRBV4-1; j_gene: TRBJ2-7; CDR3aa: CASSHKQFYEQYF
abundance: few; v_gene: TRBV10-3; j_gene: TRBJ1-1; CDR3aa: CAITRQGGDTEAFF
abundance: NA; v_gene: TRBV6-5; j_gene: TRBJ1-3; CDR3aa: CASSRGSSGNTIYF
abundance: few; v_gene: TRBV7-2; j_gene: TRBJ2-1; CDR3aa: CASSLGAGGRNEQFF
abundance: NA; v_gene: TRBV5-4; j_gene: TRBJ2-7; CDR3aa: CASSERQGATGEQYF
abundance: NA; v_gene: TRBV7-2; j_gene: TRBJ2-1; CDR3aa: CASSLKIAGDNEQFF
abundance: NA; v_gene: TRBV28; j_gene: TRBJ2-3; CDR3aa: CASSYSGGAKDTQYF
abundance: few; v_gene: TRBV28; j_gene: TRBJ2-7; CDR3aa: CASSPRYEQYF
abundance: NA; v_gene: TRBV28; j_gene: TRBJ2-3; CDR3aa: CASSWRQGRARSDTQYF
abundance: few; v_gene: TRBV19; j_gene: TRBJ2-3; CDR3aa: CASSINRESTDTQYF
abundance: few; v_gene: TRBV7-9; j_gene: TRBJ2-1; CDR3aa: CASSTSGTFYNEQFF
abundance: few; v_gene: TRBV27; j_gene: TRBJ2-1; CDR3aa: CASSGLSFGSYNEQFF